What follows are 26 T cell receptor beta chains derived from one specimen sequenced in a study of vaccination and CD4 T cells after COVID-19. Indicated treatment: roughly nine-day PBMC culture with coronavirus spike peptide pools or control peptides (ViraFEST assay). An Oncomine TCR Beta short-read assay was used to sequence the DNA from cultured CD4+ T cells. TCRdb re-called the PCR reads through MiXCR, storing one row per CDR3 protein. This sample has roughly 12,000 distinct CDR3 sequences, with approximately 50% found just once. The antigens for these receptors are not known. The source material was CD4+ T cells from blood, cultured in vitro. Receptor source: a human donor who had recovered from COVID-19.

V and J are TRBV7-2 and TRBJ2-7, with 10 bases identical to TRBD2. The germline gives CDR1 SGHTA, CDR2 FQGNSA. The CDR3 has 16 amino acids. Trimming at V came to 1 base and at J to 2 bases, leaving 5 bases not matched to a gene. The CDR3: CASSLVLAGVPYEQYF. Written as DNA, the CDR3 is TGTGCCAGCAGCTTAGTTCTAGCGGGAGTCCCCTACGAGCAGTACTTC.

The V gene is TRBV6-1, the J gene TRBJ1-1; no clear D. The CDR3 spans 14 residues. Germline V gives CDR1 MNHNS, CDR2 SASEGT. Deletions cut 4 bases from V and 0 bases from J, with 9 bases between. CDR3 protein: CASSAQMVNTEAFF. DNA of the CDR3: TGTGCCAGCAGTGCGCAGATGGTGAACACTGAAGCTTTCTTT.

This clonotype was picked up one time. The chain combines TRBV7-9 with TRBJ1-5; D gene uncertain. With 3 bases removed from V and 5 bases from J, the gap between germline ends came to 5 bases. This CDR3 has 12 amino acids. Germline-derived CDR1 and CDR2 are SEHNR and FQNEAQ (reference sequence). CDR3 amino acids: CASSFGDQPQHF. CDR3 coding DNA: TGTGCCAGCAGCTTCGGTGATCAGCCCCAGCATTTT.

This chain uses TRBV15 with TRBJ2-6; D is ambiguous. V was pared by 0 bases and J by 0 bases, with 6 bases between. Germline V CDR1 and CDR2: LNHNV, YYDKDF (reference sequence). This CDR3 is built from 16 residues. Written as DNA, the CDR3 is TGTGCCACCAGCAGAGATCGCGCCTCTGGGGCCAACGTCCTGACTTTC. It yields the protein CATSRDRASGANVLTF.

The chain is built from TRBV4-3 and TRBJ2-7; D is ambiguous. CDR1 and CDR2 from the germline V gene are LGHNA and YSLEER. V was pared by 2 bases and J by 0 bases, with 8 bases between. This CDR3 region has 14 residues. CDR3 DNA sequence: TGCGCCAGCAGCCAATTATTGAGCTCCTACGAGCAGTACTTC. This sequence encodes CASSQLLSSYEQYF.

V usage is TRBV12-3 or TRBV12-4 and J usage is TRBJ2-5; a weak D match, TRBD1 (6 bases). V lost 3 bases and J 1 base, leaving 9 bases between the germline ends. This CDR3 is built from 14 residues. The CDR3 coding sequence is TGTGCCAGCAGTTTGGGCAGGGGCCAAGAGACCCAGTACTTC. It is translated as CASSLGRGQETQYF.

V and J are TRBV7-2 and TRBJ2-5; D is possibly TRBD1 or TRBD2 (5 bases each). The CDR3 is 13 residues long. The germline CDR1 and CDR2 sequences are SGHTA and FQGNSA. Trimming pared 5 bases from V and 4 bases from J, leaving 11 bases between. In nucleotides, the CDR3 is TGTGCCAGCAGCCCAGGGAGTACAGAGACCCAGTACTTC. Translation: CASSPGSTETQYF.

This clonotype was counted between two and nine times. This chain joins TRBV25-1 and TRBJ2-5; weak D call: TRBD2 (7 bases). Germline lookup yields CDR1 MGHDK and CDR2 SYGVNS. V dropped 4 bases and J dropped 5 bases, with 14 bases sitting between them. This CDR3 region has 14 residues. DNA of the CDR3: TGTGCCAGCAGTGTCCCGGGGGGCCTGGAGACCCAGTACTTC. Its protein is CASSVPGGLETQYF.

This clonotype occurred once. Given a much more abundant clone one base away, this may be a read error. The chain links TRBV20-1 to TRBJ1-2, with 7 bases lining up with TRBD1. Per the germline V gene, CDR1 is DFQATT and CDR2 is SNEGSKA (reference sequence). This CDR3 contains 20 residues. J was trimmed by 12 bases and V by 3 bases; bases with no gene match: 34. The CDR3 is CSASYPPKPETGMNTDGHTF. The CDR3 DNA reads TGCAGTGCTAGTTACCCCCCGAAGCCAGAGACAGGGATGAATACGGACGGCCACACCTTC.

The sample holds a few counts of this clonotype. The V gene is TRBV20-1, the J gene TRBJ2-3; 8 bases agree with TRBD1. CDR3 size: 20 residues. Germline CDR1 is DFQATT and CDR2 is SNEGSKA (reference sequence). Trimming removed 3 bases from V and 2 bases from J; junction bases left unmatched: 22. The CDR3 here is CSASPRQGTPATPITDTQYF. The CDR3 nucleotides read TGCAGTGCTAGCCCGCGACAGGGGACTCCTGCCACGCCAATCACAGATACGCAGTATTTT.

The gene calls are TRBV27 and TRBJ2-7, with D uncertain. Trimming stripped 6 bases from V and 3 bases from J, with 15 bases between. From germline, CDR1 is MNHEY and CDR2 SMNVEV (reference sequence). The CDR3 runs 14 residues. The CDR3 loop reads CASSPGLRSYEQYF. The CDR3 bases are TGTGCCAGCAGCCCGGGCCTCCGGAGCTACGAGCAGTACTTC.

This chain links TRBV11-3 with TRBJ2-5; 10 nucleotides line up with TRBD2. The V gene end was trimmed by 5 bases and the J gene end by 5 bases; junction bases not matched to a gene: 5. This CDR3 comprises 14 residues. Looked up from germline, CDR1 is SGHNT and CDR2 is YENEEA. The CDR3 DNA reads TGTGCCAGCAGCCCCTCAGCGGGAGGGGAGACCCAGTACTTC. Its translation is CASSPSAGGETQYF.

V and J are TRBV20-1 and TRBJ2-4; either TRBD1 or TRBD2 may fit D (7 bases each). Germline CDR1 reads DFQATT; CDR2 reads SNEGSKA (reference sequence). This CDR3 region has 18 residues. Deletions cut 1 base from V and 0 bases from J, with 19 bases between. CDR3 residues: CSARGFPRGGIAKNIQYF. In nucleotides, the CDR3 is TGCAGTGCTAGAGGGTTCCCCAGGGGGGGGATAGCCAAAAACATTCAGTACTTC.

The gene calls are TRBV19 and TRBJ2-7; D is unclear. From germline, CDR1 is LNHDA and CDR2 SQIVND (reference sequence). The CDR3 sequence is 12 residues long. The V and J ends lost 4 bases and 4 bases respectively, with 8 bases between them. The CDR3, as DNA: TGTGCCAGTAGTACCCCAGGATACGAGCAGTACTTC. It translates to CASSTPGYEQYF.

This chain joins TRBV20-1 and TRBJ2-7, with 7 bases matching TRBD1. The germline V gene encodes CDR1 DFQATT and CDR2 SNEGSKA (reference sequence). Germline trimming cut 6 bases from V and 1 base from J; bases unmatched to any gene: 3. The CDR3 length is 12 residues. CDR3 DNA: TGCAGTGCCTCGACAGGGTCCTACGAGCAGTACTTC. Translation: CSASTGSYEQYF.

This sequence joins TRBV20-1 and TRBJ2-5; 7 nucleotides align to TRBD2. V gave up 0 bases and J gave up 4 bases; unmatched junction bases: 5. Germline V CDR1 and CDR2: DFQATT, SNEGSKA (reference sequence). The CDR3 sequence is 14 residues long. The CDR3 loop is CSARDPSGRETQYF. The DNA of the CDR3 is TGCAGTGCTAGAGATCCTAGCGGACGAGAGACCCAGTACTTC.

This rearrangement joins TRBV6-2 or TRBV6-3 to TRBJ2-5; D possibly corresponds to TRBD2 (5 bases). The germline V gene encodes CDR1 MNHEY and CDR2 SVGEGT. The CDR3 has 14 residues. V lost 0 bases and J lost 7, with 12 bases in between. CDR3 coding DNA: TGTGCCAGCAGTTACTCGGTAGCAGGAGGGACCCAGTACTTC. Translating gives CASSYSVAGGTQYF.

This chain joins TRBV20-1 and TRBJ2-1, with D perhaps matching TRBD2 (5 bases). Trimming removed 6 bases at V and 10 bases at J, with 16 bases between. Germline V gene sequence: CDR1 DFQATT, CDR2 SNEGSKA (reference sequence). The CDR3 length is 12 residues. The CDR3 DNA follows: TGCAGTGCCGACTTTCATTTAGCGGAGCAGTTCTTC. It encodes CSADFHLAEQFF.

This chain joins TRBV2 and TRBJ2-7; 7 positions agree with TRBD2. The junction had 8 bases not matched to a gene; V was cut back by 3 bases and J by 3 bases. Germline V CDR1 and CDR2: SNHLY, FYNNEI. The CDR3 is 15 residues long. In nucleotides, the CDR3 is TGTGCCAGCAGTGAGAGGATGGGGGGGTTCTACGAGCAGTACTTC. This codes for CASSERMGGFYEQYF.

Only a few counts were recorded for this clonotype. The V call is TRBV7-9, the J call TRBJ2-4; either TRBD1 or TRBD2 may fit D (5 bases each). The ends were cut back, 1 base at V and 0 bases at J, with 10 bases in the middle. In germline, CDR1 is SEHNR, CDR2 FQNEAQ (reference sequence). This CDR3 comprises 16 residues. Here the CDR3 DNA reads TGTGCCAGCAGCTTAGGGGGGTCACTAGCCAAAAACATTCAGTACTTC. Translating it yields CASSLGGSLAKNIQYF.

This clonotype was observed a few times. The chain joins TRBV5-4 to TRBJ2-1, with D possibly being TRBD1 (6 bases). The last part of the DNA fits TRBJ2-7 better; the J call may be wrong. Germline loops: CDR1 SGHNT, CDR2 YYREEE (reference sequence). The CDR3 contains 15 residues. As DNA, the CDR3 is TGTGCCAGCAGTCCCGAACCGGGACAAACCTACGAGCAGTACTTC. It is translated as CASSPEPGQTYEQYF.

The V call is TRBV7-8, the J call TRBJ2-1; 10 nucleotides line up with TRBD2. With 5 bases clipped from V and 8 bases from J, the junction kept 15 bases outside the gene matches. Germline V gene sequence: CDR1 SGHVS, CDR2 FQNEAQ. The CDR3 runs to 17 residues. The CDR3 DNA sequence: TGTGCCAGCAGCCCCGATCGGCTAGCGGGAGTACGCCATGAGCAGTTCTTC. Translated: CASSPDRLAGVRHEQFF.

The rearrangement links TRBV28 to TRBJ1-2; 7 bases match TRBD1. The CDR3 consists of 15 residues. With V trimmed by 5 bases and J by 5 bases, 11 bases remained unmatched. Germline-derived CDR1 and CDR2 are MDHEN and SYDVKM. The CDR3 DNA follows: TGTGCCAGCAGTCGGAACAGGGGTGTAGGGTATGGCTACACCTTC. It specifies CASSRNRGVGYGYTF.

This chain connects TRBV27 to TRBJ1-4; 8 bases map to TRBD1. CDR3 length: 15 amino acids. J lost 7 bases, V lost 2 bases, and 6 bases had no gene match. CDR1 is MNHEY, CDR2 SMNVEV, per germline (reference sequence). The CDR3, as DNA: TGTGCCAGCAGTTTAGGACAGGGAGGCAGTGAAAAACTGTTTTTT. This codes for CASSLGQGGSEKLFF.

J is TRBJ2-4 and V is TRBV30; TRBD1 agrees at 10 bases. CDR3 length: 14 residues. Germline CDR1 reads GTSNPN; CDR2 reads SVGIG (reference sequence). J gave up 8 bases and V 3 bases, and 7 bases lay outside the gene matches. CDR3 amino acids: CAWRETGGADIQYF. DNA for the CDR3: TGTGCCTGGAGGGAGACAGGGGGCGCGGACATTCAGTACTTC.

This clonotype showed up just once. The rearrangement links TRBV7-9 to TRBJ2-1; D could derive from TRBD1 or TRBD2 (5 bases each). Germline V CDR1 and CDR2: SEHNR, FQNEAQ (reference sequence). V lost 3 bases and J lost 7, with 16 bases in between. The CDR3 has 15 residues. CDR3 region: CASSLHRPGGNEQFF. The CDR3 DNA sequence: TGTGCCAGCAGCTTGCACAGGCCCGGAGGTAATGAGCAGTTCTTC.